Below are 18 T cell receptor beta chains sequenced from a single sample in a study of T cells in Graves' hyperthyroidism and ophthalmopathy. RNA transcripts gave rise to amplified TCR beta CDR3 regions. An initial round of RT-PCR targeting the TCR CDR3 relied on the HTBI primer set. TCRdb fed the multiplex PCR reads into MiXCR, producing one record per CDR3 protein. The sample has around 34,000 distinct CDR3 sequences; around 53% are singletons. The sequencing sample was made of blood. These receptors all come from a woman in her thirties or forties with Graves' ophthalmopathy.

The chain joins TRBV5-1 to TRBJ1-2, with TRBD1 matching over 9 bases. V lost 4 bases to trimming and J lost 6 bases; unmatched junction nucleotides: 7. CDR3 size: 14 residues. Germline loops: CDR1 SGHRS, CDR2 YFSETQ. The CDR3 is CASSEGQGKDGYTF. The CDR3 nucleotides are TGCGCCAGCAGCGAGGGACAGGGAAAGGATGGCTACACCTTC.

This clonotype was seen just once. Germline and junction disagree at one end, which may indicate a read error. J is TRBJ1-4 and V is TRBV5-1; 7 bases line up with TRBD1. Germline V gives CDR1 SGHRS, CDR2 YFSETQ. The CDR3 is made up of 19 amino acids. CDR3 DNA sequence: TGCGCCAGCAGCCAAGACAGGGAGGGGGGGAATACTAATGCAGAAAAACTGCTTTTT. The encoded protein is CASSQDREGGNTNAEKLLF. Complete variable domain (other parts from reference TRBV5-1 and TRBJ1-4): KAGVTQTPRYLIKTRGQQVTLSCSPISGHRSVSWYQQTPGQGLQFLFEYFSETQRNKGNFPGRFSGRQFSNSRSEMNVSTLELGDSALYLCASSQDREGGNTNAEKLLFGSGTQLSVL.

This clonotype was counted many times. The chain links TRBV14 to TRBJ2-7; 7 bases line up with TRBD1. The length of the CDR3 is 13 residues. Unmatched junction bases numbered 6, after V lost 4 bases and J lost 6 bases. CDR1 SGHDN and CDR2 FVKESK come from the germline V gene. CDR3 nucleotide sequence: TGTGCCAGCAGCCGACGAGGGGGCGGCGAGCAGTACTTC. Translated: CASSRRGGGEQYF.

This clonotype appeared many times. This chain uses TRBV12-3 or TRBV12-4 with TRBJ2-1; the D is unclear. V lost 3 bases to trimming and J lost 4 bases, with 7 bases between them. The CDR3 is 13 amino acids. In DNA form, the CDR3 reads TGTGCCAGCAGTTTCCGGGTTTACAATGAGCAGTTCTTC. Translating gives CASSFRVYNEQFF.

There are many counts of this clonotype. The chain combines TRBV14 with TRBJ2-5; D uncertain. This CDR3 spans 13 amino acids. V was pared by 2 bases and J by 4 bases, with 8 bases between. The germline V gene has CDR1 SGHDN and CDR2 FVKESK. This CDR3 reads CASSQNRGETQYF. As DNA, the CDR3 is TGTGCCAGCAGCCAAAACAGAGGAGAGACCCAGTACTTC.

This sequence joins TRBV5-4 and TRBJ2-2; TRBD1 matches at 7 bases. J lost 1 base, V lost 9 bases, and 6 bases had no gene match. The CDR3 is 14 amino acids. CDR1 and CDR2 (germline): SGHNT, YYREEE (reference sequence). In nucleotides, the CDR3 is TGTGCCATCGTCCGGGACAGGAACACCGGGGAGCTGTTTTTT. The encoded protein is CAIVRDRNTGELFF.

The chain carries TRBV5-8 and TRBJ2-3; TRBD2 aligns across 9 bases. The germline V gene has CDR1 SGHTS and CDR2 YDEGEE. V was clipped by 1 base and J by 7 bases; unmatched bases: 10. The CDR3 loop spans 16 amino acids. CDR3 protein: CASSLMTAGGHNTQYF. The CDR3 DNA follows: TGTGCCAGCAGCTTGATGACTGCGGGAGGGCACAATACGCAGTATTTT.

This sequence joins TRBV11-2 and TRBJ1-5; a weak D match, TRBD1 (5 bases). V gave up 1 base and J gave up 2 bases, with 12 bases separating them. The CDR3 runs to 16 residues. CDR1 SGHAT and CDR2 FQNNGV come from the germline V gene. Written as DNA, the CDR3 is TGTGCCAGCAGCTTAGGAGGGGTCGGTGGCAATCAGCCCCAGCATTTT. The encoded protein is CASSLGGVGGNQPQHF. Based on the CDR3 plus reference TRBV11-2 and TRBJ1-5, the full variable domain is EAGVAQSPRYKIIEKRQSVAFWCNPISGHATLYWYQQILGQGPKLLIQFQNNGVVDDSQLPKDRFSAERLKGVDSTLKIQPAKLEDSAVYLCASSLGGVGGNQPQHFGDGTRLSIL.

The chain has TRBV2 and TRBJ1-3; D call uncertain. Trimming shortened V by 4 bases and J by 0 bases, and 10 bases separated the two germline ends. Germline V gene lookup returns CDR1 SNHLY and CDR2 FYNNEI. The CDR3 covers 15 residues. DNA of the CDR3: TGTGCCAGCAGTGTTACAACTTACTCTGGAAACACCATATATTTT. Translating gives CASSVTTYSGNTIYF. The full variable domain, with the rest looked up from reference TRBV2 and TRBJ1-3, is EPEVTQTPSHQVTQMGQEVILRCVPISNHLYFYWYRQILGQKVEFLVSFYNNEISEKSEIFDDQFSVERPDGSNFTLKIRSTKLEDSAMYFCASSVTTYSGNTIYFGEGSWLTVV.

This sequence joins TRBV7-3 and TRBJ2-5; TRBD2 might be the D (6 bases). The CDR3 has 12 residues. The V gene's germline CDR1 is SGHTA and CDR2 FQGTGA. Trimming cost V 2 bases and J 7 bases, with 8 bases left between them. The CDR3 DNA reads TGTGCCAGCAGCTTACGGAGGGTGACCCAGTACTTC. Protein: CASSLRRVTQYF.

This clonotype was counted once. One junction end disagrees with the germline gene, perhaps due to a read error. The chain employs TRBV19 and TRBJ1-4, with 10 bases lining up with TRBD1. Germline CDR1 reads LNHDA; CDR2 reads SQIVND (reference sequence). The CDR3 is made up of 15 amino acids. CDR3 bases: TGTGCCAGTAGTGAACGGACAGGGGGAAATGAGAAACTGTTTTTT. Protein product: CASSERTGGNEKLFF.

This clonotype was picked up a small number of times. As the CDR3 is not closed by the conserved phenylalanine or tryptophan, this likely results from a read error. The chain joins TRBV20-1 to TRBJ1-2; the match to TRBD1 covers 11 bases. Per the germline V gene, CDR1 is DFQATT and CDR2 is SNEGSKA (reference sequence). The CDR3 length is 15 residues. The J segment lost 0 bases and the V segment lost 6 bases, leaving 6 bases of the junction unmatched. The CDR3 spells CSARDRGKTNYGYTL. CDR3 DNA: TGCAGTGCCAGGGACAGGGGGAAGACTAACTATGGCTACACCCTC.

The chain carries TRBV7-2 and TRBJ1-1; 9 nucleotides agree with TRBD1. CDR1 SGHTA and CDR2 FQGNSA come from the germline V gene. Trimming cost V 8 bases and J 10 bases; bases outside gene matches: 8. The CDR3 length is 12 residues. The CDR3 spells CASGWGQGRAFF. CDR3 coding DNA: TGTGCCAGCGGCTGGGGACAGGGAAGAGCTTTCTTT.

Turning to this clonotype: Because the CDR3 is missing its conserved closing phenylalanine or tryptophan, this is likely a read error. The V gene is TRBV12-3 or TRBV12-4, the J gene TRBJ2-5, with D perhaps TRBD2 (5 bases). The CDR3 sequence is 15 residues long. Trimming stripped 5 bases from V and 2 bases from J, with 15 bases between. The CDR3 protein is CASSTNGEIQETQYS. CDR3 nucleotide sequence: TGTGCCAGCAGTACCAACGGGGAGATTCAAGAGACCCAGTACTCC.

This CDR3 is CASSLLTGLSYEQYF. The CDR3 nucleotides are TGTGCCAGCAGCTTATTGACAGGGCTGTCCTACGAGCAGTACTTC. The chain combines TRBV7-2 with TRBJ2-7; the match to TRBD1 covers 7 bases. This CDR3 has 15 residues. V dropped 2 bases and J dropped 1; count of bases not matched to a gene: 5. Germline values: CDR1 SGHTA, CDR2 FQGNSA.

Ten or more counts support this clonotype. CDR3 sequence: CASSWTGSTEAFF. CDR3 DNA: TGTGCCAGCAGTTGGACAGGTAGCACTGAAGCTTTCTTT. The chain links TRBV28 to TRBJ1-1, with 7 bases identical to TRBD1. CDR3 length: 13 amino acids. V lost 4 bases to trimming and J lost 4 bases; unmatched junction nucleotides: 3. Germline CDR1 reads MDHEN; CDR2 reads SYDVKM.

This clonotype came up many times. The chain has TRBV7-9 and TRBJ2-3, with 15 positions matching TRBD2. Per the germline V gene, CDR1 is SEHNR and CDR2 is FQNEAQ (reference sequence). Trimming took 5 bases from V and 4 from J; bases not matched to a gene: 7. This CDR3 region has 17 residues. The CDR3 reads CASSRGLAGGPADTQYF. CDR3 DNA: TGTGCCAGCAGCCGCGGACTAGCGGGAGGGCCCGCAGATACGCAGTATTTT.

A note on this clonotype: A much larger clone is a single base away; this may be a read error. Without the conserved terminal phenylalanine or tryptophan, this CDR3 likely stems from a read error. This chain links TRBV4-3 with TRBJ2-1, with 7 bases aligning to TRBD1. CDR1 and CDR2 (germline): LGHNA, YSLEER. The CDR3 has 16 residues. Germline trimming cut 5 bases from V and 8 bases from J; bases unmatched to any gene: 15. CDR3 sequence reads: CASSTPPRGPLDEQFV. CDR3 DNA: TGCGCCAGCAGCACACCTCCTAGGGGGCCTCTTGATGAGCAGTTCGTC.